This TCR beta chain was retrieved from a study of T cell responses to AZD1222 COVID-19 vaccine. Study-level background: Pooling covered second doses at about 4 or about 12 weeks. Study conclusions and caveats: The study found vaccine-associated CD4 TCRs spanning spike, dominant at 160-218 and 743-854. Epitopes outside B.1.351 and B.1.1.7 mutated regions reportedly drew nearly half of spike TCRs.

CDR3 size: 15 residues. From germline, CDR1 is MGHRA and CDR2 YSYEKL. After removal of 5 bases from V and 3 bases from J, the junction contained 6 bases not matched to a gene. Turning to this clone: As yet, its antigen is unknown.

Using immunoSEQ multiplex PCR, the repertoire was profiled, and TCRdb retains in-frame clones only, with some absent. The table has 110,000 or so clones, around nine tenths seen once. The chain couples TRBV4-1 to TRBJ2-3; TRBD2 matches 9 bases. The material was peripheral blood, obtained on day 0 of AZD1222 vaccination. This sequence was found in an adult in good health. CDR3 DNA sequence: TGCGCCAGCAGCTACCGACTAGCGGTAACAGATACGCAGTATTTT. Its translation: CASSYRLAVTDTQYF.